The 3 T cell receptor beta chains reported below all come from one sample, sequenced in a study of cytomegalovirus exposure and HLA in healthy donors. Clones were read by immunoSEQ multiplex PCR, and TCRdb kept only the in-frame ones, dropping some. The sample lists hundreds of thousands of clones, less than 90% occurring once. Sequencing was performed on PBMCs. These receptors were obtained from a woman aged 18-29 years in good health and CMV-seronegative.

The sample holds a few counts of this clone. The chain recombines TRBV28 with TRBJ2-7; 8 positions agree with TRBD1. Germline lookup yields CDR1 MDHEN and CDR2 SYDVKM. Losses at the gene ends were 6 bases for V and 8 bases for J; bases not matched to a gene: 9. This CDR3 is 13 amino acids long. As DNA, the CDR3 is TGTGCCAGCAGCGAGGACAGGGTAAGGCAGCAGTACTTC. Translating it yields CASSEDRVRQQYF.

On this clone itself: The identical CDR3 is also encoded by other nucleotide sequences in the sample. V is TRBV30 and J is TRBJ1-3, with D uncertain. In germline, CDR1 is GTSNPN, CDR2 SVGIG (reference sequence). The CDR3 totals 12 residues. Between the trimmed V and J ends, which lost 0 bases and 1 base, there was a span of 1 base. Here the CDR3 reads CAWSVSGNTIYF. CDR3 nucleotide sequence: TGTGCCTGGAGTGTGTCTGGAAACACCATATATTTT.

This clone was recorded only once. The V gene is TRBV27, the J gene TRBJ2-6, with D perhaps matching TRBD2 (5 bases). The germline V and J ends were trimmed by 0 bases and 4 bases, with 13 bases remaining between them. Germline V gene data show CDR1 as MNHEY and CDR2 as SMNVEV (reference sequence). CDR3 length equals 17 residues. This CDR3 is CASSLSGHREGANVLTF. The CDR3 DNA reads TGTGCCAGCAGTTTATCGGGTCACCGGGAAGGGGCCAACGTCCTGACTTTC.